The 18 T cell receptor beta chains reported below all come from one sample, sequenced in a study of shared clonotypes between healthy human individuals. Method: immunoSEQ multiplex PCR; TCRdb's copy keeps in-frame clones and lacks some. The repertoire holds approximately 440,000 clones, with around 77% as singletons. The sequenced material came from PBMCs. The receptors originated from a woman between 40 and 50 years old in good health. Some clones in this sample may be carry-over from other donors' samples.

Remarks on this clone: This likely reflects a read error, since a far larger clone is one base away. The chain carries TRBV6-1 and TRBJ2-5, with 10 positions matching TRBD1. The V gene's germline CDR1 is MNHNS and CDR2 SASEGT. This CDR3 region has 16 residues. CDR3 sequence reads: CASSEAGGQGYETQHF. For the CDR3, the DNA is TGTGCCAGCAGTGAAGCGGGGGGACAGGGGTATGAGACCCAGCACTTC.

The V and J genes are TRBV6-1 and TRBJ2-4; 14 bases align to TRBD2. Unmatched junction bases numbered 16, after V lost 2 bases and J lost 1 base. In germline, CDR1 is MNHNS, CDR2 SASEGT. This CDR3 region has 22 residues. The CDR3 DNA is TGTGCCAGCAGTGAAATTCAAGGGCAGGGACTAGCGGGAGTAGGGGCCAAAAACATTCAGTACTTC. It encodes CASSEIQGQGLAGVGAKNIQYF.

The CDR3 DNA is TGTGCCACCAGCAGATCCGACAGGGTGGCGACCCAGTACTTC. Protein: CATSRSDRVATQYF. The J gene is TRBJ2-5, the V gene TRBV15, with TRBD1 matching over 7 bases. Germline CDR1 and CDR2: LNHNV and YYDKDF (reference sequence). The CDR3 has 14 amino acids. Losses at the gene ends were 2 bases for V and 7 bases for J; bases not matched to a gene: 7. The full variable domain, in which reference TRBV15 and TRBJ2-5 provide the parts outside the CDR3, is DAMVIQNPRYQVTQFGKPVTLSCSQTLNHNVMYWYQQKSSQAPKLLFHYYDKDFNNEADTPDNFQSRRPNTSFCFLDIRSPGLGDTAMYLCATSRSDRVATQYFGPGTRLLVL.

This chain uses TRBV11-2 with TRBJ2-7, with 9 bases that match TRBD2. The CDR3 covers 16 residues. Per the germline V gene, CDR1 is SGHAT and CDR2 is FQNNGV. J was trimmed by 2 bases and V by 0 bases; bases with no gene match: 5. The CDR3 loop reads CASSLDVAGVPYEQYF. CDR3 in DNA: TGTGCCAGCAGCTTAGATGTAGCGGGAGTACCCTACGAGCAGTACTTC.

The V call is TRBV2, the J call TRBJ2-2; D call uncertain. The CDR3 extends over 14 amino acids. Trimming shortened V by 4 bases and J by 7 bases, and 13 bases separated the two germline ends. CDR1 and CDR2 (germline): SNHLY, FYNNEI. CDR3 nucleotides: TGTGCCAGCAGTGGATTAAAGGGTGGCGGGGAGCTGTTTTTT. Translating gives CASSGLKGGGELFF.

This rearrangement joins TRBV15 to TRBJ2-2, with 9 bases fitting TRBD1. This CDR3 has 16 amino acids. The V gene's germline CDR1 is LNHNV and CDR2 YYDKDF (reference sequence). V shed 5 bases, J shed 1 base, and the junction held 5 bases outside the gene matches. The CDR3: CATSEPGQGNTGELFF. CDR3 DNA: TGTGCCACCAGCGAACCGGGACAGGGGAACACCGGGGAGCTGTTTTTT.

The chain uses TRBV10-3 and TRBJ1-5, with a weak D call TRBD1 (5 bases). The CDR3 runs 15 residues. From germline, CDR1 is ENHRY and CDR2 SYGVKD. V was cut by 0 bases and J by 2 bases, with 8 bases left in between. In DNA form, the CDR3 reads TGTGCCATCAGTGAGTCGGGGGTGGGCAATCAGCCCCAGCATTTT. It translates to CAISESGVGNQPQHF.

In regard to this clone: With a far larger clone one base away, a read error is the likely cause. The DNA is omitted, as the CDR3 cannot be located on it reliably, and the CDR3 follows TCRdb's listing. The rearrangement uses TRBV2 and TRBJ1-3. Counting both end residues, the CDR3 totals 14 amino acids. From germline, CDR1 is SNHLY and CDR2 FYNNEI. CDR3 protein: CASSGWGLGNTMYF.

This clone has just a few counts. This sequence joins TRBV19 and TRBJ2-7, with D possibly matching TRBD2 (5 bases). Germline V gene data show CDR1 as LNHDA and CDR2 as SQIVND (reference sequence). The CDR3 is made up of 17 amino acids. Trimming left V 0 bases short and J 1 base short, with 16 bases between. CDR3 region: CASSIDHRGEASYEQYF. CDR3 DNA sequence: TGTGCCAGTAGTATAGATCACCGGGGAGAGGCTTCCTACGAGCAGTACTTC.

The chain links TRBV2 to TRBJ2-1; 10 bases match TRBD2. The CDR3 has 15 amino acids. V gave up 5 bases and J gave up 6 bases; unmatched junction bases: 7. Germline V gene data show CDR1 as SNHLY and CDR2 as FYNNEI. The CDR3 DNA reads as TGTGCCAGCAGTTCGCTAGCGGGAGTGGGCAATGAGCAGTTCTTC. This encodes CASSSLAGVGNEQFF.

The V call is TRBV7-8, the J call TRBJ2-2; no clear D. CDR3 length equals 15 residues. Trimming cost V 8 bases and J 1 base, with 14 bases left between them. In germline, CDR1 is SGHVS, CDR2 FQNEAQ. CDR3 bases: TGTGCCAGCGCCCGCAGGCTCCTGAACACCGGGGAGCTGTTTTTT. Amino acids: CASARRLLNTGELFF.

This chain's CDR3 is CASRRSVNQPQHF. CDR3 sequence (DNA): TGTGCCAGCAGGAGGAGCGTCAATCAGCCCCAGCATTTT. The genes are TRBV6-5 and TRBJ1-5; D call uncertain. CDR3 length: 13 residues. V lost 6 bases, J lost 3 bases, and 9 bases lay in between. Germline loops: CDR1 MNHEY, CDR2 SVGAGI.

In its sample, this clone was seen once. CDR3 nucleotides: TGCGCCAGCAGCGAACATAGTCCTACAGGGGGCCTGAACACCGGGGAGCTGTTTTTT. The encoded protein is CASSEHSPTGGLNTGELFF. The rearrangement joins TRBV5-1 to TRBJ2-2; 9 bases map to TRBD1. With V trimmed by 4 bases and J by 1 base, 14 bases remained unmatched. CDR1 and CDR2 from the germline V gene are SGHRS and YFSETQ. This CDR3 is 19 amino acids long.

This rearrangement joins TRBV30 to TRBJ1-5; D unclear. V dropped 3 bases and J dropped 3 bases, with 9 bases sitting between them. The germline CDR1 and CDR2 sequences are GTSNPN and SVGIG (reference sequence). The length of the CDR3 is 13 residues. The CDR3 reads CAWSAGDNQPQHF. The CDR3 DNA reads as TGTGCCTGGAGCGCAGGCGACAATCAGCCCCAGCATTTT.

This clone was detected only once. A far larger clone is a single base away, which makes a read error likely. The chain recombines TRBV6-5 with TRBJ1-4; D call uncertain. V was pared by 10 bases and J by 2 bases, with 17 bases between. Germline V gene data show CDR1 as MNHEY and CDR2 as SVGAGI. This CDR3 region has 15 residues. CDR3 DNA sequence: TGTGCCAACTCACTGTTATTTGTCACTAATGAAAAACTGTTTTTT. Amino acid sequence: CANSLLFVTNEKLFF.

This rearrangement joins TRBV30 to TRBJ1-5; D not certain. Trimming pared 4 bases from V and 1 base from J, leaving 11 bases between. This CDR3 is 14 amino acids long. Germline V lookup: CDR1 GTSNPN, CDR2 SVGIG (reference sequence). CDR3 in amino acids: CAWTEGLSNQPQHF. The DNA for the CDR3 is TGTGCCTGGACTGAGGGTTTAAGCAATCAGCCCCAGCATTTT.

J is TRBJ2-3 and V is TRBV30, with 7 bases identical to TRBD2. Germline values: CDR1 GTSNPN, CDR2 SVGIG (reference sequence). Trimming took 3 bases from V and 6 from J; bases not matched to a gene: 6. This CDR3 region has 13 residues. The CDR3 spells CAWSKGDYDTQYF. The CDR3 DNA sequence: TGTGCCTGGAGCAAAGGGGACTACGATACGCAGTATTTT. The whole variable domain, remainder taken from reference TRBV30 and TRBJ2-3, is SQTIHQWPATLVQPVGSPLSLECTVEGTSNPNLYWYRQAAGRGLQLLFYSVGIGQISSEVPQNLSASRPQDRQFILSSKKLLLSDSGFYLCAWSKGDYDTQYFGPGTRLTVL.

This chain links TRBV11-2 with TRBJ1-2; 8 bases align to TRBD1. Germline V gene lookup returns CDR1 SGHAT and CDR2 FQNNGV. The CDR3 is 20 residues long. Trimming cost V 0 bases and J 4 bases; bases outside gene matches: 19. The CDR3 sequence: CASSLEGQGILFHGGYGYTF. Here the CDR3 DNA reads TGTGCCAGCAGCTTAGAAGGACAGGGCATTTTATTCCATGGTGGCTATGGCTACACCTTC.